A single T cell receptor beta chain is shown here with its context. Germline CDR1 reads MDHEN; CDR2 reads SYDVKM. CDR3 length: 13 residues. V was clipped by 8 bases and J by 1 base, with 11 bases between them. Using immunoSEQ multiplex PCR, the repertoire was profiled, and TCRdb retains in-frame clones only, with some absent. Here the sample spans around 170,000 clones, approximately 85% being singletons. This record belongs to a study of blood T cell repertoires in COVID-19. Turning to the study itself: The United States, Italy and Spain supplied acute and convalescent COVID-19 samples. The analysed material was cDNA or gDNA that came from T cells, B-cell-depleted T cells, or PBMCs.

Participant age was about 18 to 89 years, and participants resided in roughly 25 US areas. Donors in Cohort 3 who had recovered were those with two negative PCRs, healthcare professional clearance, or resolution of their symptoms. This TCR was recovered from a woman in her 30s who had recovered from COVID-19. Sequencing was done on a sample of PBMCs or T cells enriched from blood (not recorded which). The V and J genes are TRBV28 and TRBJ1-2; D remains ambiguous. CDR3 sequence reads: CASRVGLNYGYTF. The CDR3 region has the DNA TGTGCCAGCCGTGTTGGCCTTAACTATGGCTACACCTTC.